This passage covers 30 T cell receptor beta chains from one sample sequenced in a study of beta chain features in type 1 diabetes. Expressed TCRB transcripts got sequenced, as all isolated RNA was reverse transcribed. This table comes from immunoSEQ multiplex PCR, and its TCRdb copy is limited to in-frame clones, with some not included. The data contain approximately 120,000 clones, 17% of them singletons. These receptors' antigens are unknown. Regarding the study as a whole: Patients with Type 1 diabetes showed moderately but significantly shorter TCRB CDR3s in all four CD4+ subsets.

The material sequenced was central memory CD4+ T cells from blood. Receptor source: a man younger than 30 with type 1 diabetes.

The V call is TRBV27, the J call TRBJ1-1; 9 bases map to TRBD1. Germline V gives CDR1 MNHEY, CDR2 SMNVEV (reference sequence). The CDR3 consists of 15 residues. With 5 bases clipped from V and 7 bases from J, the junction kept 11 bases outside the gene matches. The CDR3 DNA sequence: TGTGCCAGCAGTCCGCAACGGACAGGGGCCGGTGAAGCTTTCTTT. Amino acid sequence: CASSPQRTGAGEAFF.

This clone was seen more than once but under ten times. The V and J genes are TRBV27 and TRBJ2-7; 10 bases match TRBD1. Germline V lookup: CDR1 MNHEY, CDR2 SMNVEV (reference sequence). Losses at the gene ends were 3 bases for V and 4 bases for J; bases not matched to a gene: 9. CDR3 length equals 16 residues. The CDR3, as DNA: TGTGCCAGCAGTTTGGGGATGGACAGGGGGAGGTACGAGCAGTACTTC. Translation: CASSLGMDRGRYEQYF.

This clone occurred a few times. The chain links TRBV30 to TRBJ1-1, with D uncertain. The CDR3 sequence is 14 residues long. Trimming took 0 bases from V and 3 from J, leaving 11 bases between them. The germline V gene encodes CDR1 GTSNPN and CDR2 SVGIG (reference sequence). DNA of the CDR3: TGTGCCTGGAGTGTAATCTCTGGGGACACTGAAGCTTTCTTT. Protein: CAWSVISGDTEAFF.

This clone was detected only a few times. The chain combines TRBV30 with TRBJ2-1; a weak D match, TRBD1 (5 bases). Trimming shortened V by 5 bases and J by 3 bases, and 5 bases separated the two germline ends. The CDR3 is 11 residues long. Looked up from germline, CDR1 is GTSNPN and CDR2 is SVGIG (reference sequence). The CDR3 bases are TGTGCCTGGGGACACTACAATGAGCAGTTCTTC. This translates into CAWGHYNEQFF.

Only a few counts were recorded for this clone. The chain couples TRBV4-3 to TRBJ2-2; D not certain. Germline loops: CDR1 LGHNA, CDR2 YSLEER. CDR3 size: 15 residues. V was trimmed by 0 bases and J by 3 bases, leaving 8 bases between them. The CDR3 reads CASSQELMDTGELFF. The DNA of the CDR3 is TGCGCCAGCAGCCAAGAATTAATGGACACCGGGGAGCTGTTTTTT.

This clone was observed at least ten times. This rearrangement joins TRBV5-4 to TRBJ2-1, with D possibly TRBD1 on 5 matching bases. Looked up from germline, CDR1 is SGHNT and CDR2 is YYREEE (reference sequence). Trimming removed 10 bases at V and 8 bases at J, with 22 bases between. The CDR3 covers 14 residues. CDR3 residues: CAFRADTNRDEQFF. Written as DNA, the CDR3 is TGTGCCTTCAGGGCGGATACCAATAGGGATGAGCAGTTCTTC.

This rearrangement joins TRBV5-1 to TRBJ2-1; 8 bases fit TRBD2. The V gene end was trimmed by 0 bases and the J gene end by 8 bases; junction bases not matched to a gene: 10. Germline V gene lookup returns CDR1 SGHRS and CDR2 YFSETQ. This CDR3 spans 16 amino acids. The CDR3 is CASSLGRTSLRDEQFF. CDR3 coding DNA: TGCGCCAGCAGCTTGGGTCGGACTAGCTTAAGGGATGAGCAGTTCTTC.

The rearrangement uses TRBV7-2 and TRBJ2-7; 8 nucleotides align to TRBD1. This CDR3 contains 14 residues. Per the germline V gene, CDR1 is SGHTA and CDR2 is FQGNSA. V dropped 3 bases and J dropped 2; count of bases not matched to a gene: 3. CDR3 DNA sequence: TGTGCCAGCAGCTTCGACAGGGGTCCCTACGAGCAGTACTTC. Translating it yields CASSFDRGPYEQYF.

Turning to this clone: In the same sample, other DNA sequences code for this CDR3. The chain couples TRBV30 to TRBJ2-5; D is perhaps TRBD1 (5 bases). Trimming left V 4 bases short and J 5 bases short, with 14 bases between. There are 13 residues in the CDR3. Germline lookup yields CDR1 GTSNPN and CDR2 SVGIG (reference sequence). The DNA for the CDR3 is TGTGCCTGGAAGGGGCCCACGATGGAGACCCAGTACTTC. This translates into CAWKGPTMETQYF.

This clone was detected many times. This CDR3 is CASSSRHQAFF. Written as DNA, the CDR3 is TGTGCCAGCAGTTCACGCCATCAAGCTTTCTTT. This rearrangement joins TRBV28 to TRBJ1-1; D is unresolved. Germline CDR1 is MDHEN and CDR2 is SYDVKM. The CDR3 runs 11 residues. V lost 4 bases and J 9 bases, leaving 9 bases between the germline ends.

This chain links TRBV5-4 with TRBJ2-5; 11 bases are shared with TRBD2. The CDR3 contains 17 residues. Germline-derived CDR1 and CDR2 are SGHNT and YYREEE (reference sequence). The V gene end was trimmed by 7 bases and the J gene end by 1 base; junction bases not matched to a gene: 12. The CDR3 nucleotides read TGTGCCAGCCGACCCGGGGCTAGCGGGAGGCTCCAAGAGACCCAGTACTTC. Protein sequence: CASRPGASGRLQETQYF.

The sample holds a few counts of this clone. The V and J genes are TRBV4-2 and TRBJ2-5; 9 bases line up with TRBD2. Trimming at V came to 4 bases and at J to 11 bases, leaving 17 bases not matched to a gene. CDR3 length equals 16 residues. The germline CDR1 and CDR2 sequences are LGHNA and YNFKEQ. Here the CDR3 DNA reads TGTGCCAGCAGCCGAGGTGGGTCTAGCGGGATTGAGGAGCAGTACTTC. Residues: CASSRGGSSGIEEQYF.

This clone was seen a few times. The chain uses TRBV7-2 and TRBJ2-6, with 8 bases identical to TRBD1. V dropped 5 bases and J dropped 4; count of bases not matched to a gene: 10. There are 17 residues in the CDR3. CDR1 and CDR2 from the germline V gene are SGHTA and FQGNSA. DNA of the CDR3: TGTGCCAGCAGCCACCAGCCAGGGGGCGCCGGGGCCAACGTCCTGACTTTC. Translated, it gives CASSHQPGGAGANVLTF.

This clone was counted at least ten times. J is TRBJ2-6 and V is TRBV20-1; D not certain. Germline V gene sequence: CDR1 DFQATT, CDR2 SNEGSKA (reference sequence). The CDR3 runs to 10 residues. Between the trimmed V and J ends, which lost 4 bases and 6 bases, there was a span of 1 base. CDR3 nucleotides: TGCAGTGCTAAGGCCAACGTCCTGACTTTC. It is translated as CSAKANVLTF.

The chain links TRBV1 to TRBJ1-3; the table names TRBD1, a call not compared with the DNA. TRBV1 is a pseudogene locus. This CDR3 has 17 residues. CDR3 loop: CTSTKLTGSYFGNTIYF. The DNA for the CDR3 is TGCACCAGCACAAAACTAACAGGGAGCTACTTTGGAAACACCATATATTTT.

This clone has ten or more counts. The chain is built from TRBV7-2 and TRBJ2-3; D possibly corresponds to TRBD1 (5 bases). Germline CDR1 is SGHTA and CDR2 is FQGNSA. Trimming took off 5 bases at V and 0 bases at J, with 9 bases between the two ends. The CDR3 is made up of 14 amino acids. CDR3 nucleotides: TGTGCCAGCAGCCAAGGGGCTAGCACAGATACGCAGTATTTT. Its protein product is CASSQGASTDTQYF.

This clone was recorded a few times. The chain has TRBV4-3 and TRBJ2-7; TRBD1 is a possible D gene (6 bases). Trimming removed 3 bases at V and 1 base at J, with 13 bases between. Germline V gives CDR1 LGHNA, CDR2 YSLEER. This CDR3 spans 15 amino acids. DNA for the CDR3: TGCGCCAGCAGCCAGACCGGGACACCTTCCTACGAGCAGTACTTC. Its protein product is CASSQTGTPSYEQYF.

This clone was seen a handful of times. The junction departs from germline at one end; a sequencing error may be responsible. V usage is TRBV7-7 and J usage is TRBJ2-1, with unresolved D. From germline, CDR1 is SSHAT and CDR2 FNYEAQ (reference sequence). The CDR3 sequence is 13 residues long. The CDR3 is CASSLRYGDEQFF. Here the CDR3 DNA reads TGTGCTAGCAGCTTGCGCTATGGCGATGAGCAGTTCTTC.

The chain recombines TRBV28 with TRBJ1-2, with a tentative D call TRBD1 (6 bases). CDR3 length: 11 amino acids. Looked up from germline, CDR1 is MDHEN and CDR2 is SYDVKM. The V gene lost 7 bases and the J gene lost 4 bases, with 7 bases spanning the gap. In DNA form, the CDR3 reads TGTGCCAGCACGGACAGCTATGGCTACACCTTC. Amino acid sequence: CASTDSYGYTF.

This clone was found a few times. The chain uses TRBV7-9 and TRBJ2-7; 9 nucleotides match TRBD1. In germline, CDR1 is SEHNR, CDR2 FQNEAQ (reference sequence). The CDR3 sequence is 14 residues long. Trimming at V came to 4 bases and at J to 5 bases, leaving 6 bases not matched to a gene. In DNA form, the CDR3 reads TGTGCCAGCAGCTATACAGGGGGCGGCGACGAGCAGTACTTC. Translating gives CASSYTGGGDEQYF.

The V gene is TRBV4-1, the J gene TRBJ1-2; 10 positions agree with TRBD1. Trimming cost V 3 bases and J 2 bases; bases outside gene matches: 9. The V gene's germline CDR1 is MGHRA and CDR2 YSYEKL. CDR3 length equals 17 residues. CDR3 DNA: TGCGCCAGCAGCCAGGCGACAGGGGGCGCGAGGAACTATGGCTACACCTTC. This translates into CASSQATGGARNYGYTF.

The chain has TRBV7-9 and TRBJ2-3; TRBD2 agrees at 7 bases. Losses at the gene ends were 5 bases for V and 1 base for J; bases not matched to a gene: 6. This CDR3 spans 15 amino acids. Per germline, CDR1 SEHNR and CDR2 FQNEAQ (reference sequence). Here the CDR3 DNA reads TGTGCCAGCAGCACCCCGGGGGGAGGCACAGATACGCAGTATTTT. Residues: CASSTPGGGTDTQYF.

The rearrangement links TRBV2 to TRBJ2-1, with D perhaps TRBD1 (6 bases). Trimming took 6 bases from V and 2 from J, leaving 11 bases between them. Germline CDR1 and CDR2: SNHLY and FYNNEI. This CDR3 has 14 amino acids. The DNA of the CDR3 is TGTGCCAGCAGCGAACAGGGCACCTACAATGAGCAGTTCTTC. Amino acids: CASSEQGTYNEQFF.

There are a few counts of this clone. V is TRBV2 and J is TRBJ2-7; 7 bases fit TRBD2. The CDR3 totals 15 residues. The V segment lost 2 bases and the J segment 4 bases; nucleotides outside the gene matches: 8. Germline V gene lookup returns CDR1 SNHLY and CDR2 FYNNEI. CDR3 loop: CASSERRESRYEQYF. CDR3 DNA sequence: TGTGCCAGCAGTGAAAGGCGGGAGTCCCGATACGAGCAGTACTTC.

The chain has TRBV7-2 and TRBJ2-7; the D gene is possibly TRBD2 (5 bases). The CDR3 runs 14 residues. Germline V gene sequence: CDR1 SGHTA, CDR2 FQGNSA. Deletions cut 5 bases from V and 2 bases from J, with 13 bases between. The CDR3 loop reads CASSPGDMTYEQYF. CDR3 DNA: TGTGCCAGCAGCCCCGGGGATATGACCTACGAGCAGTACTTC.

This clone was recorded a few times. The chain recombines TRBV7-2 with TRBJ2-7, with D uncertain. The CDR3 has 14 residues. Trimming left V 3 bases short and J 4 bases short, with 13 bases between. Germline-derived CDR1 and CDR2 are SGHTA and FQGNSA. The CDR3 nucleotides are TGTGCCAGCAGCTTTGGGATGCGAGAATACGAGCAGTACTTC. Amino acid sequence: CASSFGMREYEQYF.

V is TRBV7-2 and J is TRBJ1-1; 7 bases match TRBD1. V lost 5 bases to trimming and J lost 0 bases; unmatched junction nucleotides: 6. From germline, CDR1 is SGHTA and CDR2 FQGNSA. The CDR3 is made up of 15 amino acids. The CDR3 nucleotides read TGTGCCAGCAGCACCCAGACAGGGATGAACACTGAAGCTTTCTTT. Amino acid sequence: CASSTQTGMNTEAFF.

V gene TRBV5-1 combines with J gene TRBJ1-6; possible D gene TRBD1, 6 bases. The germline V gene encodes CDR1 SGHRS and CDR2 YFSETQ. Trimming stripped 4 bases from V and 8 bases from J, with 16 bases between. This CDR3 spans 15 amino acids. CDR3 sequence (DNA): TGCGCCAGCAGCAAGGACAGCCGTTCTGATTCACCCCTCCACTTT. Protein: CASSKDSRSDSPLHF.

The CDR3 here is CASSSGGGYEQYF. The DNA of the CDR3 is TGTGCCAGCAGTTCCGGGGGAGGCTACGAGCAGTACTTC. The V call is TRBV28, the J call TRBJ2-7; D possibly corresponds to TRBD2 (6 bases). Germline V gene sequence: CDR1 MDHEN, CDR2 SYDVKM. With 4 bases removed from V and 3 bases from J, the gap between germline ends came to 10 bases. The CDR3 loop spans 13 amino acids.

This clone was observed a handful of times. At the DNA level, this CDR3 is encoded by other sequences in the same sample as well. The chain joins TRBV29-1 to TRBJ2-7, with a weak D call TRBD2 (6 bases). The V gene lost 6 bases and the J gene lost 6 bases, with 15 bases spanning the gap. Germline-derived CDR1 and CDR2 are SQVTM and ANQGSEA. This CDR3 has 12 amino acids. The CDR3 bases are TGCAGCGTAGGGATTGGGGGGTCCGAGCAGTACTTC. It translates to CSVGIGGSEQYF.